The sequence of this T cell receptor (beta chain) was determined in a study of blood T cell repertoires in COVID-19 (dated by TCRdb to 2019 to 2021). Turning to the overall study: Samples covering the acute and convalescent phases of COVID-19 were provided by collaborators in the United States, Italy and Spain. The material from the prospective study consisted of cDNA or gDNA derived from T cells, B-cell-depleted T cells, or PBMCs. Subjects who had been exposed to COVID-19, were actively infected with it, or had recovered from it provided the deeply sampled blood TCRbeta repertoires that made up the dataset. The repertoires were released in a freely available public database intended as a resource for research on the immune response to SARS-CoV-2. Samples were obtained from the ongoing ImmuneRACE study (first 160 participants) and from about 1,300 subjects provided by 6 global collaborators. Sample metadata almost always included a de-identified subject ID, COVID-19 status, age in years and sex. Where available, HLA class I and class II types were obtained from metadata supplied by the sample provider rather than from assay-based typing.

From the cysteine through the phenylalanine, the CDR3 covers 14 amino acids. Solely the CDR3 DNA is kept, with 42 bases framed from the first base. Compared with germline, V lacks 0 bases and J lacks 10 bases; bases without a gene match: 6. The CDR1 and CDR2 encoded by the germline V gene are MNHEY and SVGEGT. Samples from volunteer blood donors who had recovered from COVID-19 were contributed by a second Seattle source. Whole blood was collected in K2EDTA tubes by collaborating institutions according to the institutions' own protocols. For TCRbeta analysis, collaborator samples were shipped as frozen whole blood, as isolated PBMCs, or as DNA extracted from either sample type. General study outcomes and caveats: The amount of clinical and demographic metadata varied by source and participant and was provided uncurated.

TCRbeta CDR3 regions were amplified from genomic DNA using the immunoSEQ Assay, a bias-controlled multiplex PCR. The paper's processing steps were these. The number of nucleated cells in each sample was estimated from the amplification of reference gene primers within the assay. To quantify the absolute abundance of each unique TCRbeta CDR3 rearrangement, sequence reads were collapsed and filtered. Productive Simpson clonality was computed per sample as the square root of Simpson's diversity index over productive rearrangements. TCRdb limited this immuneACCESS table to in-frame rearrangements with V and J called. A share of clones is missing; checked studies link under half to unresolved V genes, and the rest is unexplained. The V and J calls and clone size come from that table; D and trimming were worked out from the DNA. This sample comprises fewer than 150,000 clones, over 75% of them detected only once. Jointly, the top ten make up over 6.5% of the sample.

Comments on this clone: Which antigen it targets is not known. No base qualities exist here, and no much larger clone lies one base off it.

This TCR came from a woman between 65 and 79 years old who had recovered from COVID-19. The chain joins TRBV6-2 or TRBV6-3 to TRBJ2-7; 10 central bases correspond to TRBD1. The sequencing input was peripheral blood. The nucleotide sequence is TGTGCCAGCAGTTACTCTCGGACAGGGGGAATCCAGTACTTC. This yields the protein CASSYSRTGGIQYF.